This T cell receptor (beta chain) was identified during a study of identifying expanded T cells in peripheral blood. Using immunoSEQ multiplex PCR, the repertoire was profiled, and TCRdb retains in-frame clones only, with some absent. The sample carries about 89,000 clones, approximately 83% recorded once. In regard to this clone: Antigen: not known.

The CDR3 consists of 18 residues. General study findings and limits: Roughly 1.2 clones differed between technical replicates, versus about 17 and 20 over time.

This receptor was identified in a person between 18 and 75 years old in good health. The chain combines TRBV12-1 with TRBJ2-6; the DNA was not used to check the table's D call, TRBD1. TRBV12-1 is a recognized pseudogene. The sequenced material came from blood. The CDR3 bases are TGTGCCAGCAGCTGGGTGGACAGGGGCTTAACTGGGGCCAACGTCCTGACTTTC. Amino acids: CASSWVDRGLTGANVLTF.